This is a list of T cell receptor beta chains from one sample in a study of radiation and T cells in renal cell carcinoma. The table came from immunoSEQ multiplex PCR; TCRdb's copy has only in-frame clones and leaves some out. The sample lists roughly 78,000 clones; roughly 80% were seen once. The sample here was blood, taken from a patient whose treatment included radiotherapy and nephrectomy. The receptor set was obtained from a man between 60 and 75 years old with renal cell carcinoma. CDR3s include the opening cysteine and the closing phenylalanine or tryptophan.

V	J	CDR3
TRBV30	TRBJ1-5	CAWSRDIGDRPQHF
TRBV19	TRBJ2-3	CASSIRVSSTDTQYF
TRBV10-3	TRBJ2-1	CAAQTGQSYNEQFF
TRBV28	TRBJ2-1	CASSFRRDYSYNEQFF
TRBV15	TRBJ2-7	CATSPTVTYEQYF
TRBV27	TRBJ2-6	CASSSPQTGEYSGANVLTF
TRBV14	TRBJ1-3	CASSQGFTGNTIYF
TRBV5-1	TRBJ1-2	CASALRREGNYGYTF
TRBV7-9	TRBJ2-1	CASSPRRGQAADEQFF
TRBV2	TRBJ2-1	CASSIAGDFNEQFF
TRBV6-5	TRBJ1-5	CASTSSVNQPQHF
TRBV5-1	TRBJ2-6	CASSPGGGVGTGANVLTF
TRBV5-1	TRBJ2-5	CASSSGQGARETQYF
TRBV11-3	TRBJ2-5	CASSRNHQETQYF
TRBV14	TRBJ2-3	CASSQRDRADTQYF
TRBV14	TRBJ2-1	CASSPQGTAYNEQFF
TRBV5-1	TRBJ2-5	CASSPLPGTQYF
TRBV6-6	TRBJ2-7	CASSARTGGNEQYF
TRBV4-2	TRBJ2-7	CASSQDTSLLYEQYF
TRBV5-5	TRBJ2-5	CASSSRETQYF
TRBV5-4	TRBJ2-1	CASSQAGTYYNEQFF
TRBV5-6	TRBJ1-2	CASSWDQSYGYTF
TRBV29-1	TRBJ1-1	CSAHLGAEAFF